This T cell receptor beta chain appears in the sequencing data of a study of T cells after yellow fever vaccination. This clonotype was seen just once. Germline-derived CDR1 and CDR2 are LNHDA and SQIVND (reference sequence). This CDR3 has 17 residues. The V end was cut by 0 bases, the J end by 3 bases, with 14 bases between. TCRdb called the 5' RACE reads again in MiXCR, with one record for every CDR3 protein. Counted here are just under 600,000 distinct CDR3 sequences, approximately 12% occurring once; the ten biggest clones make up more than 12%. The receptor was derived from a man under 40 who received the YFV17D yellow fever vaccine. The rearrangement links TRBV19 to TRBJ2-2, with a possible D match to TRBD2 (5 bases). The input for sequencing was PBMCs, taken on the day of the yellow fever booster vaccination. The CDR3 nucleotides read TGTGCCAGTAGTATAGACCGGCGGGTAGTCGACACCGGGGAGCTGTTTTTT. This gives the protein CASSIDRRVVDTGELFF.